A selection of T cell receptor beta chains follows, all from one sample in a study of tumor-infiltrating lymphocytes in primary liver carcinoma. From the multiplex PCR reads, TCRdb called clonotypes with MiXCR, one entry per CDR3 protein. Among 20,000 to 25,000 distinct CDR3 sequences, roughly 85% were seen once, and the ten largest hold approximately 40%. Sequenced sample: liver tumor tissue from sampling region 1. Receptors were obtained from a woman aged 30 to 39 with primary liver carcinoma and hepatitis B virus infection. Each CDR3 is given with its conserved first and last residue. D genes are given only for firm matches. A clone size is listed for some rows: how often the clone was seen (once, few, many), or a class if it is expanded.

size: -
D: TRBD1
V: TRBV6-2/TRBV6-3
J: TRBJ1-5
CDR3: CASSIVTGSIQPQHF
DNA: TGTGCCAGCAGTATAGTGACAGGGAGCATTCAGCCCCAGCATTTT

size: -
D: -
V: TRBV11-3
J: TRBJ2-1
CDR3: CASSQLVGWVYKQFF
DNA: TGTGCCAGCAGCCAACTAGTGGGGTGGGTGTATAAGCAGTTCTTC

size: -
D: -
V: TRBV11-3
J: TRBJ2-1
CDR3: CASCSMGHGFLDEEFF
DNA: TGTGCCAGCTGTTCAATGGGACACGGCTTCTTGGATGAGGAGTTCTTC

size: -
D: -
V: TRBV12-3/TRBV12-4
J: TRBJ2-3
CDR3: CATRSLSGDTDTQYF
DNA: TGTGCCACCAGGTCATTGTCAGGGGACACAGATACGCAGTATTTT

size: -
D: -
V: TRBV6-2/TRBV6-3
J: TRBJ1-2
CDR3: CASSPQTYYGYTF
DNA: TGTGCCAGCAGTCCTCAGACATACTATGGCTACACCTTC

size: -
D: -
V: TRBV11-2
J: TRBJ2-1
CDR3: CASSTSLARGNNEQFF
DNA: TGTGCCAGCAGTACCTCTCTAGCGAGAGGAAACAATGAGCAGTTCTTC

size: -
D: -
V: TRBV28
J: TRBJ1-5
CDR3: CISSVSGRGQHF
DNA: TGTATCAGCAGTGTCTCCGGGAGAGGCCAGCATTTT

size: -
D: -
V: TRBV11-2
J: TRBJ2-7
CDR3: CTSSMEGLYEQYF
DNA: TGTACCAGCAGTATGGAGGGCCTTTACGAGCAGTACTTC

size: few
D: -
V: TRBV11-2
J: TRBJ2-3
CDR3: CASSFSGPTDTQYF
DNA: TGTGCCAGCAGCTTTTCAGGACCCACAGATACACAGTATTTT

size: -
D: -
V: TRBV11-3
J: TRBJ1-6
CDR3: CAGSFMWSYISPLHF
DNA: TGTGCCGGCAGCTTTATGTGGAGCTATATTTCACCCCTCCACTTT

size: -
D: -
V: TRBV11-2
J: TRBJ2-7
CDR3: CASSLRGWLGGTYEQYF
DNA: TGTGCCAGCAGCCTCAGGGGGTGGTTGGGGGGCACCTATGAGCAGTACTTC

size: -
D: -
V: TRBV7-8
J: TRBJ2-7
CDR3: CASNSSRGRTMSSFEQYF
DNA: TGTGCCAGCAACTCGAGTCGCGGTCGTACTATGAGCTCCTTCGAGCAGTACTTC

size: -
D: -
V: TRBV4-1
J: TRBJ1-2
CDR3: CASSETAKYGYTF
DNA: TGCGCCAGCAGCGAGACAGCTAAGTATGGCTACACCTTC

size: -
D: -
V: TRBV4-1
J: TRBJ2-3
CDR3: CASSPQQGGSILAATDTQYF
DNA: TGCGCCAGCAGCCCACAACAGGGGGGCTCTATACTAGCGGCCACAGATACGCAGTATTTC

size: -
D: -
V: TRBV11-2
J: TRBJ1-6
CDR3: CASPITQGTNLLLHF
DNA: TGTGCCAGTCCCATCACCCAGGGGACTAATTTACTCCTCCACTTT

size: -
D: -
V: TRBV28
J: TRBJ1-5
CDR3: CASSVSETGHHF
DNA: TGCGCCAGCAGTGTCTCCGAGACAGGCCATCATTTT